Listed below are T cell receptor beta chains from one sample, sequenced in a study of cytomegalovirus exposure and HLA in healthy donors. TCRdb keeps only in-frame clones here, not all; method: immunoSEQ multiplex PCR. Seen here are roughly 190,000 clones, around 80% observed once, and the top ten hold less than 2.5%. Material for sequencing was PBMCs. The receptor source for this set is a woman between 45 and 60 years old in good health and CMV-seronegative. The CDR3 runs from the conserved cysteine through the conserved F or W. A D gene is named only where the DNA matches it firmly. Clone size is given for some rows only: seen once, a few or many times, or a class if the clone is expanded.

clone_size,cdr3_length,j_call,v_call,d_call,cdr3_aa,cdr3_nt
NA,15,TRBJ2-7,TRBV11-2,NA,CASSPTGHPTGEQYF,TGTGCCAGCAGCCCGACGGGACACCCCACCGGTGAGCAGTACTTC
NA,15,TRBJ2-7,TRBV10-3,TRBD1,CAIMSRQGRSYEQYF,TGTGCCATCATGTCGAGACAGGGAAGGTCTTACGAGCAGTACTTC
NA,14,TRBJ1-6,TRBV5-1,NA,CASSLLGANSPLHF,TGCGCCAGCAGCTTGTTGGGGGCTAATTCACCCCTCCACTTT
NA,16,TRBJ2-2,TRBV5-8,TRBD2,CASSLRAGTYTGELFF,TGTGCCAGCAGCTTGAGAGCGGGGACGTACACCGGGGAGCTGTTTTTT
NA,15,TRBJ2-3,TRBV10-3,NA,CATRAGQGTSDTQYF,TGTGCCACCCGGGCTGGGCAGGGGACGTCAGATACGCAGTATTTT
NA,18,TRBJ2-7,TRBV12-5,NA,CASGPLSLRETLTPEQYF,TGTGCTAGTGGTCCCCTCTCTTTGAGGGAAACCTTGACCCCCGAGCAGTACTTC
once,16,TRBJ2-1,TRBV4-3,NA,CASSHPTGGLSNEQFF,TGCGCCAGCAGCCACCCTACCGGAGGGCTTAGCAATGAGCAGTTCTTC
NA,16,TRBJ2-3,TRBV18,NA,CASSPRDGRGRDTQYF,TGTGCCAGCTCACCACGGGACGGGCGGGGACGGGATACGCAGTATTTT
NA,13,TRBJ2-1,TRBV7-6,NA,CASSFQTYNEQFF,TGTGCCAGCAGCTTTCAGACCTACAATGAGCAGTTCTTC
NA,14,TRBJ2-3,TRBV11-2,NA,CASWGEGGTDTQYF,TGTGCCAGCTGGGGGGAGGGGGGGACAGATACGCAGTATTTT
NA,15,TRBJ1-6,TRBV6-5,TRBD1,CASSYQQGGNSPLHF,TGTGCCAGCAGTTATCAACAGGGGGGTAATTCACCCCTCCACTTT
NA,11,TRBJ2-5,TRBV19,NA,CASSTKETQYF,TGTGCCAGTAGCACTAAGGAGACCCAGTACTTC
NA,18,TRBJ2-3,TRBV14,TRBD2,CASSPPGLAGGPRDTQYF,TGTGCCAGCAGCCCACCGGGACTAGCGGGAGGCCCTCGAGATACGCAGTATTTT
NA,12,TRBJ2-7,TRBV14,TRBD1,CASSGDRLEQYF,TGTGCCAGCAGTGGGGACAGACTCGAGCAGTACTTC
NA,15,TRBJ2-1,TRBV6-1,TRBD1,CASRAGTGVGDEQFF,TGTGCCAGCAGGGCCGGGACAGGGGTCGGAGATGAGCAGTTCTTC
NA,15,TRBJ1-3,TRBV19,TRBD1,CASRDGQGAGNTIYF,TGTGCCAGTAGAGACGGACAGGGAGCTGGAAACACCATATATTTT
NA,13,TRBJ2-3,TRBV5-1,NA,CACKLASTDTQYF,TGCGCCTGCAAATTAGCTAGCACAGATACGCAGTATTTT
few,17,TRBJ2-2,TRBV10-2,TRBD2,CASSTSGLAGNTGELFF,TGCGCCAGCAGTACCAGTGGACTAGCGGGGAACACCGGGGAGCTGTTTTTT
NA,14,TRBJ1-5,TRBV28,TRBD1,CASSLQGAPQPQHF,TGTGCCAGCAGTTTACAGGGGGCGCCCCAGCCCCAGCATTTT
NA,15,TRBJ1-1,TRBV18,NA,CASSPETGLNTEAFF,TGTGCCAGCTCTCCAGAGACAGGACTTAACACTGAAGCTTTCTTT
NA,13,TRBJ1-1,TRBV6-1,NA,CASSDYRLTEAFF,TGTGCCAGCAGTGATTACAGGTTGACTGAAGCTTTCTTT
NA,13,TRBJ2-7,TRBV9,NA,CASSPDQGYEQYF,TGTGCCAGCAGCCCCGACCAGGGTTACGAGCAGTACTTC
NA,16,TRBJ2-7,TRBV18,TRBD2,CASSPQPAGDYYEQYF,TGTGCCAGCTCACCACAGCCAGCGGGAGATTACTACGAGCAGTACTTC
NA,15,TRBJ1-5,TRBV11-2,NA,CASSLGFQRDQPQHF,TGTGCCAGCAGCTTAGGTTTCCAGCGAGATCAGCCCCAGCATTTT
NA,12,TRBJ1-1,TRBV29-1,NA,CTSGFSNTEAFF,TGCACCTCTGGCTTTTCCAACACTGAAGCTTTCTTT
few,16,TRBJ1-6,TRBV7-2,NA,CASSLGDGGRTSPLHF,TGTGCCAGCAGCTTAGGTGATGGAGGGCGAACTTCACCCCTCCACTTT
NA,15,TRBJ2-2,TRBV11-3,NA,CASSLTGQSTGELFF,TGTGCCAGCAGCTTAACCGGACAGAGCACCGGGGAGCTGTTTTTT
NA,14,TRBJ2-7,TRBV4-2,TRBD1,CASSDTGVTYEQYF,TGTGCCAGCAGCGACACAGGGGTAACCTACGAGCAGTACTTC
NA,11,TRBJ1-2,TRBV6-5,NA,CASSYGTRTTF,TGTGCCAGCAGTTACGGGACACGAACGACCTTC
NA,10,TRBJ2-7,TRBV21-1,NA,CATLRYEQYF,TGTGCCACCCTCCGGTACGAGCAGTACTTC
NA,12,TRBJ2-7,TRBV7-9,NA,CSSSFTGNEQYF,TGTTCCAGCAGCTTCACAGGGAACGAGCAGTACTTC
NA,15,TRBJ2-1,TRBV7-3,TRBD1,CASRRTGEAYNEQFF,TGTGCCAGCAGGCGGACAGGGGAGGCCTACAATGAGCAGTTCTTC
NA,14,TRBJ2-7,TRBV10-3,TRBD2,CAIRGTSGGYEQYF,TGTGCCATCAGGGGGACTAGCGGGGGTTACGAGCAGTACTTC